The rows below give T cell receptor beta chains drawn from one sample of a study of human T cells and chemical hapten exposure. One entry per CDR3 protein, called by TCRdb with MiXCR from the reads. The sample has roughly 120,000 distinct CDR3 sequences; 8.5% are singletons. The sequenced sample was whole blood. These receptors came from a human donor in good health. Some clones in this sample may be carry-over from other donors' samples. Both conserved end residues are part of each CDR3. The D gene is left open where the match is weak. Part of the rows lack a size; the others show once, few, many or a class for expanded clones.

TRBJ1-5	many	TRBV7-2	NA	TGTGCCAGCAGCTTACAGGGAGATCAGCCCCAGCATTTT	CASSLQGDQPQHF
TRBJ2-1	NA	TRBV20-1	TRBD2	TGCAGTGCTAGAGGTCCTAGCGGGGGGGCAGGGGAGCAGTTCTTC	CSARGPSGGAGEQFF
TRBJ1-4	NA	TRBV2	NA	TGTGCCAGCAGTGAAGCCTTCCCCGACCCGGTTAATGAAAAACTGTTTTTT	CASSEAFPDPVNEKLFF
TRBJ1-2	NA	TRBV2	TRBD1	TGTGCCAGCAGTGCCTCAGGGGGTGGCTATGGCTACACCTTC	CASSASGGGYGYTF
TRBJ2-5	NA	TRBV6-5	NA	TGTGCCAGCAGTTACTCGATTAAGCTGGCCGGAGAGACCCAGTACTTC	CASSYSIKLAGETQYF
TRBJ1-4	many	TRBV12-3/TRBV12-4	NA	TGTGCCAGCAGCGGACAAGAAAGGAATGAAAAACTGTTTTTT	CASSGQERNEKLFF
TRBJ2-2	NA	TRBV9	NA	TGTGCCAGCAGCCAACAGGTGTTTGGCGGGGAGCTGTTTTTT	CASSQQVFGGELFF
TRBJ2-1	many	TRBV12-3/TRBV12-4	NA	TGTGCCAGCAGGACAGGGCGGGGGCCCTACAATGAGCAGTTCTTC	CASRTGRGPYNEQFF
TRBJ2-5	NA	TRBV19	TRBD2	TGTGCCAGTAGTATACAGGGACTACTCAATCAAGAGACCCAGTACTTC	CASSIQGLLNQETQYF
TRBJ2-3	NA	TRBV6-5	NA	TGTGCCAGCAGTCGACAGGAGATCGGAAGCACAGATACGCAGTATTTT	CASSRQEIGSTDTQYF
TRBJ2-2	NA	TRBV6-2/TRBV6-3	NA	TGTGCCAGCAGTTACTCCGGCCCGCGGCGACAGAGACCGAACACCGGGGAGCTGTTTTTT	CASSYSGPRRQRPNTGELFF
TRBJ2-6	few	TRBV19	NA	TGTGCCAGTAGTCATCCGAGGGGAATCTCTGGGGCCAACGTCCTGACTTTC	CASSHPRGISGANVLTF
TRBJ2-5	NA	TRBV5-1	TRBD2	TGCGCCAGCAGCTCGGGACTAGCGGGAGCAGAGACCCAGTACTTC	CASSSGLAGAETQYF
TRBJ1-6	few	TRBV6-2/TRBV6-3	NA	TGTGCCAGCATGGCAGACACCAACTATTCACCCCTCCACTTT	CASMADTNYSPLHF
TRBJ1-2	few	TRBV12-5	NA	TGTGCTAGTGGTTTGGTTGGGGGTCGGGGGGCGAACGGCTACACCTTC	CASGLVGGRGANGYTF
TRBJ2-1	few	TRBV27	NA	TGTGCCAGCAGTATGGACGCGAGCTCCTACAATGAGCAGTTCTTC	CASSMDASSYNEQFF
TRBJ2-7	many	TRBV7-2	NA	TGTGCCAGCAGCTTCTCCAGGGAGGACCGTCGCGAGCAGTACTTC	CASSFSREDRREQYF
TRBJ2-1	NA	TRBV20-1	NA	TGCAGTGCTGTACTTACAGGAGGTGAGCAGTTCTTC	CSAVLTGGEQFF
TRBJ2-5	few	TRBV18	TRBD2	TGTGCCAGCTCACCCCGCGTGGGGACTACTCCGGAGACCCAGTACTTC	CASSPRVGTTPETQYF
TRBJ1-6	many	TRBV20-1	NA	TGCAGTGCAACCGGGATTAATTCACCCCTCCACTTT	CSATGINSPLHF
TRBJ1-1	few	TRBV12-3/TRBV12-4	TRBD1	TGTGCCAGCACCTGGGGGACAGGGGCTATGAACACTGAAGCTTTCTTT	CASTWGTGAMNTEAFF
TRBJ2-7	few	TRBV15	NA	TGTGCCACCAGCAGAGATCGAGTGACATTCGTCCACGAGCAGTACTTC	CATSRDRVTFVHEQYF
TRBJ1-5	many	TRBV2	TRBD1	TGTGCCAGCAGGGGGACAGATAATAGCAATCAGCCCCAGCATTTT	CASRGTDNSNQPQHF
TRBJ2-7	few	TRBV5-1	TRBD1	TGCGCCAGCAGCTTAGGGACAGGGGGTTCCTACGAGCAGTACTTC	CASSLGTGGSYEQYF
TRBJ2-6	few	TRBV20-1	NA	TGCAGTGCTAGCTTAGGGGGATCTGGGGCCAACGTCCTGACTTTC	CSASLGGSGANVLTF
TRBJ2-7	NA	TRBV19	NA	TGTGCCAGTAGCTCGGGCGGGTCGAGCTCCTACGAGCAGTACTTC	CASSSGGSSSYEQYF
TRBJ1-5	many	TRBV7-9	NA	TGTGCCAGCAGCTTAGACGGAGGGGATCAGCCCCAGCATTTT	CASSLDGGDQPQHF
TRBJ2-7	few	TRBV7-2	TRBD2	TGTGCCAGCAGCCCAGCTAGCGGGAGCTCCTACGAGCAGTACTTC	CASSPASGSSYEQYF
TRBJ2-6	NA	TRBV5-6	NA	TGTGCCAGCAGCTTGCCTGGGTCCGGGGCCAACGTCCTGACTTTC	CASSLPGSGANVLTF
TRBJ2-2	NA	TRBV7-7	NA	TGTGCCAGCAGCTCTCGACAGAGCTTAAACACCGGGGAGCTGTTTTTT	CASSSRQSLNTGELFF
TRBJ1-1	few	TRBV1	NA	TGCACCAGCAGCCAAGGGGCCGGGAGCGGCGGGAACACTGAAGCTTTCTTT	CTSSQGAGSGGNTEAFF
TRBJ2-7	NA	TRBV29-1	TRBD2	TGCAGCGTTGAAGGCGGGAGCGAAAACTACGAGCAGTACTTC	CSVEGGSENYEQYF
TRBJ2-3	few	TRBV20-1	NA	TGCAGTGCCTTCCGGAGTACAGATACGCAGTATTTT	CSAFRSTDTQYF
TRBJ2-3	few	TRBV2	NA	TGTGCCAGCAGATCAAGAGGCACAGATACGCAGTATTTT	CASRSRGTDTQYF
TRBJ1-1	many	TRBV30	NA	TGTGCCTGGACAGGAATCCGGGGCACTGAAGCTTTCTTT	CAWTGIRGTEAFF
TRBJ1-5	many	TRBV6-4	TRBD1	TGTGCCAGCAGTGACTCGACAGGGGGCAATCAGCCCCAGCATTTT	CASSDSTGGNQPQHF
TRBJ1-5	many	TRBV19	NA	TGTGCCAGTACAGGGGAAGGGCTTCAGCCCCAGCATTTT	CASTGEGLQPQHF
TRBJ1-1	many	TRBV10-3	NA	TGTGCCATCAGTGAGTCAAGAGGGCAGAACACTGAAGCTTTCTTT	CAISESRGQNTEAFF
TRBJ2-3	NA	TRBV27	NA	TGTGCCAGCACAGCGAGAGGGGCAGATACGCAGTATTTT	CASTARGADTQYF
TRBJ2-3	many	TRBV20-1	TRBD2	TGCAGTGCTAGAGATACGGGGCTAGCGGCTAGCACAGATACGCAGTATTTT	CSARDTGLAASTDTQYF
TRBJ2-6	few	TRBV4-1	TRBD1	TGCGCCAGCAGCCAAGGGACAGGTACTGGGGCCAACGTCCTGACTTTC	CASSQGTGTGANVLTF
TRBJ2-7	many	TRBV11-1	NA	TGTGCCAGCAGCTCCAGGGAATACGAGCAGTACTTC	CASSSREYEQYF
TRBJ1-5	many	TRBV27	NA	TGTGCCAGCAGTCCGACATTATCGGTACGCAATCAGCCCCAGCATTTT	CASSPTLSVRNQPQHF
TRBJ1-5	many	TRBV5-1	TRBD1	TGCGCCAGCAGCTTGGAGGGACAGAGCAATCAGCCCCAGCATTTT	CASSLEGQSNQPQHF
TRBJ2-7	few	TRBV3-1	NA	TGTGCCAGCAGCCCCCTAGCGAGCTACGAGCAGTACTTC	CASSPLASYEQYF
TRBJ1-1	NA	TRBV12-5	NA	TGTGCTAGCCTAGGGGGGCTTAAGGACACTGAAGCTTTCTTT	CASLGGLKDTEAFF
TRBJ1-2	many	TRBV4-1	TRBD1	TGCGCCAGCAGCCGTTCAGGGGGCAACTATGGCTACACCTTC	CASSRSGGNYGYTF
TRBJ2-1	few	TRBV7-3	TRBD2	TGTGCCAGCACCTTACTCGGGGGGGCTACTGAGCAGTTCTTC	CASTLLGGATEQFF
TRBJ1-2	many	TRBV6-1	NA	TGTGCCAGCAGTGATGGACAGCCCGTCAATGGCTACACCTTC	CASSDGQPVNGYTF
TRBJ2-3	NA	TRBV20-1	TRBD2	TGCAGTGCTAACATCCTGGGGGGAGCGGGAAATATGACAGATACGCAGTATTTT	CSANILGGAGNMTDTQYF
TRBJ1-3	many	TRBV27	NA	TGTGCCAGCAGTTTATCGGGTCCGGGATTAAGGTTGAACACCATATATTTT	CASSLSGPGLRLNTIYF
TRBJ1-5	few	TRBV6-2/TRBV6-3	NA	TGTGCCAGCATGATAGCAGGGGATAGCAATCAGCCCCAGCATTTT	CASMIAGDSNQPQHF
TRBJ1-2	many	TRBV11-2	NA	TGTGCCAGCAGCCCTACAGGGAGAGCTAACTATGGCTACACCTTC	CASSPTGRANYGYTF
TRBJ2-7	NA	TRBV12-3/TRBV12-4	NA	TGTGCCAGCAGTTCCCGGGACTCTCCCTACGAGCAGTACTTC	CASSSRDSPYEQYF
TRBJ2-7	NA	TRBV7-2	NA	TGTGCCAGCAGCCAAGGGCACAGCTCCTACGAGCAGTACTTC	CASSQGHSSYEQYF
TRBJ1-5	NA	TRBV12-3/TRBV12-4	NA	TGTGCCAGCAGCTTCGGGCCTGACAGTAGCAATCAGCCCCAGCATTTT	CASSFGPDSSNQPQHF
TRBJ1-5	few	TRBV7-8	NA	TGTGCCAGCAGCAGGCTTGGGGCAGTTAGCAATCAGCCCCAGCATTTT	CASSRLGAVSNQPQHF
TRBJ2-7	once	TRBV29-1	NA	TGCAGCGTCACCGACACGTCCTACGAGCAGTACTTC	CSVTDTSYEQYF
TRBJ2-7	NA	TRBV11-2	NA	TGTGCCAGCAGCTTACGTGCCATAGGCGAGGCAAAGCAGTACTTC	CASSLRAIGEAKQYF